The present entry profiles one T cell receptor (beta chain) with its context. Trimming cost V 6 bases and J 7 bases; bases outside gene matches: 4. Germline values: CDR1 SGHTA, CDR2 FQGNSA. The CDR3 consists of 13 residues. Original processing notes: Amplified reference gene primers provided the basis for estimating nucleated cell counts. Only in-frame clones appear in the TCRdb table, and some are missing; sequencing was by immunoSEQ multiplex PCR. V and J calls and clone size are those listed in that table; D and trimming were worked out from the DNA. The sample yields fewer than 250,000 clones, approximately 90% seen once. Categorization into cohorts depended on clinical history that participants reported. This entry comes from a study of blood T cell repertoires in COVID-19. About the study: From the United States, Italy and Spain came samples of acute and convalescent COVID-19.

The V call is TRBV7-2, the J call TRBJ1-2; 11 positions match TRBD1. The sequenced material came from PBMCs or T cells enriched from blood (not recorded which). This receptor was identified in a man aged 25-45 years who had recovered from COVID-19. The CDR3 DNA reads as TGTGCCAGCAGTCGGACAGGGGGCTTTGGCTACACCTTC. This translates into CASSRTGGFGYTF.